This T cell receptor beta chain was observed in a study of T-cell reconstitution after alpha-beta-depleted transplantation in children. Study-wide findings and caveats: Roughly two months post-transplant, alpha-beta T cells reportedly originated from several hundred graft clones that had expanded. It was surviving recipient T cells and thymic progenitors that gave some patients high TCRbeta diversity at day 60.

It was with unique molecular identifiers that the TCRbeta library was prepared. TCRdb itself ran the PCR reads through MiXCR, one entry per CDR3 protein. Found here are 130,000 or so distinct CDR3 sequences, 8.5% to 10% of them singletons; the top ten hold 24%. This clonotype has just a few counts. Its antigen is not identified. This sample comprised PBMCs, mostly from graft donor cells, obtained 180 days after TCRalphabeta/CD19-depleted stem cell transplant. This TCR derives from a girl under two years old who had a stem cell transplant for combined immunodeficiency, so the T cells may come from the graft donor.

CDR3: CASSLASTSGIRDTQYF. The CDR3 bases are TGTGCCAGCAGCTTAGCTTCGACTAGCGGGATAAGAGATACGCAGTATTTT. The rearrangement links TRBV7-2 to TRBJ2-3; 11 bases are a match to TRBD2. Trimming at V came to 0 bases and at J to 5 bases, leaving 7 bases not matched to a gene. Germline lookup yields CDR1 SGHTA and CDR2 FQGNSA. The length of the CDR3 is 17 residues. The full variable domain, in which reference TRBV7-2 and TRBJ2-3 provide the parts outside the CDR3, is GAGVSQSPSNKVTEKGKDVELRCDPISGHTALYWYRQSLGQGLEFLIYFQGNSAPDKSGLPSDRFSAERTGGSVSTLTIQRTQQEDSAVYLCASSLASTSGIRDTQYFGPGTRLTVL.